This section outlines one T cell receptor (beta chain) sequence together with its context. Its matching antigen is unknown. Trimming shortened V by 1 base and J by 4 bases, and 11 bases separated the two germline ends. Germline V gives CDR1 SGHRS, CDR2 YFSETQ. This CDR3 has 15 residues. The data were obtained in a study of T cell responses to AZD1222 COVID-19 vaccine. Notes on the study in general: Elevations in Spike-specific TCR breadth and depth followed administration of two AZD1222 doses. Spike was spanned by vaccine-associated CD4 TCRs, which were dominant at 160-218 and 743-854.

The table came from immunoSEQ multiplex PCR; TCRdb's copy has only in-frame clones and leaves some out. The repertoire holds over 150,000 clones, with 80% to 95% as singletons. The TCR comes from an adult who received the MenACWY meningococcal vaccine as a control. Sequencing used peripheral blood, obtained 28 days after the second dose of the MenACWY control vaccine. The J gene is TRBJ2-2, the V gene TRBV5-1; possible D gene TRBD2, 5 bases. The DNA for the CDR3 is TGCGCCAGCAGCTTGCGGGAAGGAGGCACCGGGGAGCTGTTTTTT. Translation gives CASSLREGGTGELFF.